This note documents a single T cell receptor (beta chain) sequence. Its antigen remains unidentified. Qualities for individual bases were not recorded, and no much larger clone is one base off. This entry comes from a study of shared clonotypes between healthy human individuals (TCRdb year 2020). Regarding the study in general: The cohort included a few men and a couple of women between 18 and 49 years of age. For each donor, CD4 naive and CD4 memory were each given three plates, CD8 naive was given two plates, and CD8 memory was given one plate. Blood TCR repertoires of roughly five healthy adults were deeply sequenced to estimate repertoire size and the extent of clonotype sharing between individuals. Libraries were prepared and TCR repertoires were sequenced by different laboratories using diverse techniques, in order to increase sequencing depth and limit assay-specific biases. Each donor's leukapheresis produced roughly between about 0.85 and 10 billion PBMCs. What the research found in general, with its limitations: Incomplete sequencing was indicated by rarefaction of sorted-subset datasets, despite the large sequencing depth. Sampling was limited to blood, and TCR repertoires in tissue likely differ from TCR repertoires in blood. Sharing across four donors was observed for about 5% of naive CD4, under 4% of naive CD8, roughly 2.4% of memory CD4, and 0.4% of memory CD8 clonotypes. Clonotypes shared by all four sorted-subset donors showed higher generation probabilities than non-shared clonotypes. Pairwise subsampling indicated that sequencing depth was expected to affect the degree of clonotype sharing among donors. Naive subsets generally had larger estimated clonotype richness than memory subsets. The genetic and exposure-history diversity represented was limited by the small number of donors.

The CDR3 sequence holds 13 residues, the cysteine and phenylalanine included. The sequence is cut down to CDR3 DNA, 39 bases in frame from base 1. Using the deep immunoSEQ assay, TCR CDR3 regions were amplified from genomic DNA by multiplex PCR. Extracted genomic DNA from each cell subset was spread evenly across all wells of several immunoSEQ 96-well plates, with each plate serving as a replicate. Each replicate PCR for sorted subsets received about 180 ng genomic DNA, equal to roughly 30,000 T cell genomes. The purified libraries were quantified using a Qubit 3.0 fluorometer, sized with a Bioanalyzer 2100, and then quantified again using the KAPA Library Quantification kit. Every immunoSEQ 96-well plate was sequenced on a dedicated single-read 150-cycle Illumina NextSeq 550 flow cell. The authors' pipeline ran thus. Because the immunoSEQ output held only junctional sequences and lacked quality scores, the filtering could not match the filtering applied to full-length reads. To assign V/J genes and CDR3, sequences were annotated against IMGT germline references using PyIR, a Python wrapper for IgBLAST v1.9. Reads were removed for weak V/J assignments (E-value above 1e-6), missing CDR3, stop codons, out-of-frame junctions, or ambiguous translated residues. V3J clonotypes were defined by identical inferred V gene, J gene, and CDR3 amino acid sequence. Percentage overlap between repertoires was calculated by dividing the number of shared unique clonotypes by the size of the smaller repertoire. RTK rarefaction, the Chao1 estimator, and Recon v2.1 estimates of unobserved clonotypes were used to assess repertoire richness. For all TCRbeta clonotypes obtained by the gDNA method from several donors, generation probabilities were computed with OLGA. TCRdb obtained this table from immuneACCESS and retained in-frame rearrangements with V and J assigned. These tables miss some clones; where compared with another copy, unresolved V genes account for less than half of the shortfall, and the remainder is unexplained. That table gives V, J and clone size, and the DNA gave D and trimming. This sample holds 2 million to 2.5 million clones; approximately 93% were observed only once. Under 0.45% of the sample is taken by the ten largest.

Donors were healthy HIV-negative adults with no recently reported acute infections or vaccinations. Only Caucasian adults living in Nashville, Tennessee, USA were represented among the donors. CD4+ T cells were enriched by magnetic negative selection, after which naive cells were positively selected on CD45RA and the negative fraction was taken as the memory subset. After blood collection by leukapheresis, PBMCs were isolated using Ficoll-Histopaque density gradient centrifugation and then cryopreserved in the vapor phase of liquid nitrogen. Analytical flow cytometry was used to check the purity and quantity of each magnetically sorted T cell population. Genomic DNA was isolated from each sorted fraction and quantified by UV absorbance on a Nanodrop 2000c.

The rearranged segments are TRBV21-1 and TRBJ1-2; no DNA check was done on the table's D call, TRBD1. TRBV21-1 is described as a pseudogene. Sequencing was carried out using naive CD4+ T cells from PBMCs. The intended sense of this specimen's cell subset or site label: CD45RA+ positively selected. The sequence derives from a man aged 18 to 30 in good health. Some clones in this sample may be carry-over from other donors' samples. The DNA sequence is as follows: TGTGCCAGCAGCAAGGGGGCTCTAAATGGCTACACCTTC. Translated, this gives CASSKGALNGYTF.